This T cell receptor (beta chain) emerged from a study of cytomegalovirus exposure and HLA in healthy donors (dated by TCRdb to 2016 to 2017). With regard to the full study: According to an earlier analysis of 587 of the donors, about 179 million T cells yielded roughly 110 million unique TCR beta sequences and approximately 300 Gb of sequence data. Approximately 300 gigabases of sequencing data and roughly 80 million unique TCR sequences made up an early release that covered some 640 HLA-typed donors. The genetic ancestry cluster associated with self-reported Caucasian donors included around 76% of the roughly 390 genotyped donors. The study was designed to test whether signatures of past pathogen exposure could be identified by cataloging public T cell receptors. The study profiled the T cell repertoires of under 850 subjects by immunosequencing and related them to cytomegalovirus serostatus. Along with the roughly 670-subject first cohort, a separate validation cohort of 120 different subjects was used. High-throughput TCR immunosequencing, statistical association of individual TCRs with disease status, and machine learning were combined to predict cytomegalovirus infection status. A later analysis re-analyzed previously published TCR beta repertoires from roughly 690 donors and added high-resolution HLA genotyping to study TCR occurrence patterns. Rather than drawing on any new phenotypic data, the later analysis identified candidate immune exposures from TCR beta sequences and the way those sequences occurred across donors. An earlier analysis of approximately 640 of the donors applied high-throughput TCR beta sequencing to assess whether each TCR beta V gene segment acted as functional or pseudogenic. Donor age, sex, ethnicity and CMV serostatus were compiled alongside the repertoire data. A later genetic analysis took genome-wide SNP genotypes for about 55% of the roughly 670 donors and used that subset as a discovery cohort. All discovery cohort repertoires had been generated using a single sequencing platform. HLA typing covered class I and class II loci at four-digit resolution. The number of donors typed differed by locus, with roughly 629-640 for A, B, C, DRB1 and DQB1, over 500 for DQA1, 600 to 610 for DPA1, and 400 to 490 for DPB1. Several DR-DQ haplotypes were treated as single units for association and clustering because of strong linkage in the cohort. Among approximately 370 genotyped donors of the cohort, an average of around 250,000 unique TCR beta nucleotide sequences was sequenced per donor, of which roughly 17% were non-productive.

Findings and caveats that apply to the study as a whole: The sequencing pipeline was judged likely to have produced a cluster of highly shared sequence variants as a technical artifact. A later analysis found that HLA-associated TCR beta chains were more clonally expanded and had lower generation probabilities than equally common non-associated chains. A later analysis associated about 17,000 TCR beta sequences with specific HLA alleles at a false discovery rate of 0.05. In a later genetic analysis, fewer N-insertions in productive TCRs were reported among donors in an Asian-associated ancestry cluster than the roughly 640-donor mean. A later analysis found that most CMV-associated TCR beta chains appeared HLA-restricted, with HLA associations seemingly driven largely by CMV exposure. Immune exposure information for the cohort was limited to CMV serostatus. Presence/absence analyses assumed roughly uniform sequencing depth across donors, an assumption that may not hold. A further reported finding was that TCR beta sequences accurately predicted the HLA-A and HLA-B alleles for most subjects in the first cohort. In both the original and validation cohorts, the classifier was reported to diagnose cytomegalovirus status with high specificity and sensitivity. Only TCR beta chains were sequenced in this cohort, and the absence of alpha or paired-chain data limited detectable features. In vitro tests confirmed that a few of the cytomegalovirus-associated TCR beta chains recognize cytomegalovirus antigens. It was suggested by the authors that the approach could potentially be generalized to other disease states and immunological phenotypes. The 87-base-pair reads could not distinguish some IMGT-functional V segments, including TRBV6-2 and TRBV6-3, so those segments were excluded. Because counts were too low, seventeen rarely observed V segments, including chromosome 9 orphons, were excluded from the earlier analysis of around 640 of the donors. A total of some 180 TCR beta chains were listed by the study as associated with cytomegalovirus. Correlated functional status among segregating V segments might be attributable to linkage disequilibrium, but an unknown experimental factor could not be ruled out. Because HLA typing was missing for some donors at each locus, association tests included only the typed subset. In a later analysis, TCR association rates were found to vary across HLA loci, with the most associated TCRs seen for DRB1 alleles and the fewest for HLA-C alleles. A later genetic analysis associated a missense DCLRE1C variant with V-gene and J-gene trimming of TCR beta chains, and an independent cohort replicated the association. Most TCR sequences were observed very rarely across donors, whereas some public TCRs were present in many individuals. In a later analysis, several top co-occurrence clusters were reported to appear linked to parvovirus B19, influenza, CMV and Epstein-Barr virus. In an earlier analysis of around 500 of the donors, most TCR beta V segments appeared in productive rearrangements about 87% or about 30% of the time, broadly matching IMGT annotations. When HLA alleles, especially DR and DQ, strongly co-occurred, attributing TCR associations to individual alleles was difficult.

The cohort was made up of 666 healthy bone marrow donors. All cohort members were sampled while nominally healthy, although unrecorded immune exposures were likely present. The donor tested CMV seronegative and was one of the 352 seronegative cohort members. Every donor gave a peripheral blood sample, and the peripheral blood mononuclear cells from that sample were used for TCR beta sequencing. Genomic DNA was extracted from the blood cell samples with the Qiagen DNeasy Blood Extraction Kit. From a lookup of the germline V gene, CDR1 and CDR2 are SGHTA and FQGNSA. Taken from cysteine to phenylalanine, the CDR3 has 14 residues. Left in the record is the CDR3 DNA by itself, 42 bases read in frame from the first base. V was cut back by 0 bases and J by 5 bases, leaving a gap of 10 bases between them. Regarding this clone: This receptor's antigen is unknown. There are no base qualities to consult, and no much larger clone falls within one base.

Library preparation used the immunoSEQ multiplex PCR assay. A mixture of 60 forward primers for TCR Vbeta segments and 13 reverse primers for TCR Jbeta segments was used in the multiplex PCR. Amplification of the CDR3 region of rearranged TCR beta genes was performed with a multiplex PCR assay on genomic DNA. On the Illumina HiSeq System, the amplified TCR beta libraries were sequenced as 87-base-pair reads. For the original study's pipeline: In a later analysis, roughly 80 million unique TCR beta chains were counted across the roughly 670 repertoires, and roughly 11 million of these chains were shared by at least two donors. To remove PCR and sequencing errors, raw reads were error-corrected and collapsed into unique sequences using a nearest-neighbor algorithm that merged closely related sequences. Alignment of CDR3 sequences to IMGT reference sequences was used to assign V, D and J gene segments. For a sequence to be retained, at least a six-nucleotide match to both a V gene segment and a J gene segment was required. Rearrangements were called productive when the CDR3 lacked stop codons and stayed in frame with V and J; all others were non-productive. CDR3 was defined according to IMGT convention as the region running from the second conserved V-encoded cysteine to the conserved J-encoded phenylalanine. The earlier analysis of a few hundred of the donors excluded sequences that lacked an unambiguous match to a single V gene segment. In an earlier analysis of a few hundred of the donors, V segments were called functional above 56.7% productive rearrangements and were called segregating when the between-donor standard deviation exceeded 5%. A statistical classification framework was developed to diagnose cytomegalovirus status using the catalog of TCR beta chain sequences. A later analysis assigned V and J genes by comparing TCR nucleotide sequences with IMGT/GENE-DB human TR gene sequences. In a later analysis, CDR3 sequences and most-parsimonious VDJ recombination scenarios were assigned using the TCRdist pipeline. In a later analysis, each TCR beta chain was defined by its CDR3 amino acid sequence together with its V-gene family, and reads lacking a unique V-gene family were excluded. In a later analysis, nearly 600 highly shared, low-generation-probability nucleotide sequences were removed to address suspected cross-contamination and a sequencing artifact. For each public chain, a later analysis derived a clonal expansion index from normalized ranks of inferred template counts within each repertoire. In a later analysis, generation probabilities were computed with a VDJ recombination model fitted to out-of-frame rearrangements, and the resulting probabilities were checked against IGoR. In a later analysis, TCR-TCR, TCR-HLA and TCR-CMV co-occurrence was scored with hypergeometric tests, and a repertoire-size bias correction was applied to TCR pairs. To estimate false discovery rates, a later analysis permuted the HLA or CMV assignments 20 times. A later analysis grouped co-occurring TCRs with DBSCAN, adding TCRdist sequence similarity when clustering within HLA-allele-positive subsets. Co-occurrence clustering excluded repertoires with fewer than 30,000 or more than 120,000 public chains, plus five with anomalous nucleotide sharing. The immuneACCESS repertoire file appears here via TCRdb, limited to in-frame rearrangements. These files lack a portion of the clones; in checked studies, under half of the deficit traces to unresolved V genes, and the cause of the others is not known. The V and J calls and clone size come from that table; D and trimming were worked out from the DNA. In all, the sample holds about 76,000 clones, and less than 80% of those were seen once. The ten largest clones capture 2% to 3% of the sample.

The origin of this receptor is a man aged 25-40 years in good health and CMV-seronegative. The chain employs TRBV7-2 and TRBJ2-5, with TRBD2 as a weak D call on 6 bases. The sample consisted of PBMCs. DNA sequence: TGTGCCAGCAGCTTAGCTAGGAGGGGTGAGACCCAGTACTTC. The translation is CASSLARRGETQYF.